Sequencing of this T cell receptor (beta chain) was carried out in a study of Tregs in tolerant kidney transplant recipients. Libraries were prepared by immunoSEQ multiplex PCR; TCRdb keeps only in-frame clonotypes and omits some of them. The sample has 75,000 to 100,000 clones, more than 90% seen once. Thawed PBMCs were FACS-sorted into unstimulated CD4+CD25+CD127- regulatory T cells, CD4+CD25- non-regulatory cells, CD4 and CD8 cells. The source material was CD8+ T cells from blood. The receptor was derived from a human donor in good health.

Here the CDR3 DNA reads TGTGCCAGCAGTTTCGTCGGAGCCTACGAGCAGTACTTC. It translates to CASSFVGAYEQYF. This chain uses TRBV27 with TRBJ2-7; D gene uncertain. With 3 bases removed from V and 2 bases from J, the gap between germline ends came to 8 bases. The CDR3 loop spans 13 amino acids. Per germline, CDR1 MNHEY and CDR2 SMNVEV (reference sequence).